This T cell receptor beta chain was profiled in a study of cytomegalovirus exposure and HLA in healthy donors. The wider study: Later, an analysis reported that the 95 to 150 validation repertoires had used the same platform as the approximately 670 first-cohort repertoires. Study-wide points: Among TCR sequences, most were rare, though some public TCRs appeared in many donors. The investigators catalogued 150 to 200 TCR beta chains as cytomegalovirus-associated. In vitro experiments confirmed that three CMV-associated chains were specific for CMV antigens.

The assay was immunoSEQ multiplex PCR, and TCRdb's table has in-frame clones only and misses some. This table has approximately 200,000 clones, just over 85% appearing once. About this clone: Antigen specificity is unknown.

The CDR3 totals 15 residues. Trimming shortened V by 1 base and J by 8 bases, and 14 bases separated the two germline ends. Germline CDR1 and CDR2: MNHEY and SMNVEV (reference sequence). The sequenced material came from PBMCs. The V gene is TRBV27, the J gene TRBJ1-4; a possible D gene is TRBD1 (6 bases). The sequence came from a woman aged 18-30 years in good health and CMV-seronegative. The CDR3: CASSLFLDRPEKLFF. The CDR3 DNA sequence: TGTGCCAGCAGTTTATTTCTCGACAGGCCAGAAAAACTGTTTTTT.